The T cell receptor beta chain described here comes from a study of shared clonotypes between healthy human individuals. Trimming pared 5 bases from V and 2 bases from J, leaving 19 bases between. Germline values: CDR1 MDHEN, CDR2 SYDVKM. The CDR3 loop spans 17 amino acids. Sequencing used immunoSEQ multiplex PCR; TCRdb keeps in-frame clones, though not all of them. The data contain hundreds of thousands of clones, around three quarters of them seen just once; the ten biggest clones take up under 2%. Concerning this clone: Its antigen is not identified.

Study-wide results and caveats: Among donors, the sharing of clonotypes was expected to be influenced by sequencing depth. Several donors had around 5% of their naive CD4 clonotypes in common. In general, naive subsets displayed greater estimated richness than memory subsets did.

The J gene is TRBJ1-3, the V gene TRBV28, with D perhaps TRBD1 (6 bases). The receptor comes from a woman aged 25-40 years in good health. Material for sequencing was memory CD4+ T cells sorted from blood. Subset here: CD45RA-negative fraction. The CDR3 nucleotides read TGTGCCAGCAGTCCCCGGACAGCTCAGGTCACTGGAAACACCATATATTTT. It is translated as CASSPRTAQVTGNTIYF. The full variable domain, with the rest looked up from reference TRBV28 and TRBJ1-3, is DVKVTQSSRYLVKRTGEKVFLECVQDMDHENMFWYRQDPGLGLRLIYFSYDVKMKEKGDIPEGYSVSREKKERFSLILESASTNQTSMYLCASSPRTAQVTGNTIYFGEGSWLTVV.